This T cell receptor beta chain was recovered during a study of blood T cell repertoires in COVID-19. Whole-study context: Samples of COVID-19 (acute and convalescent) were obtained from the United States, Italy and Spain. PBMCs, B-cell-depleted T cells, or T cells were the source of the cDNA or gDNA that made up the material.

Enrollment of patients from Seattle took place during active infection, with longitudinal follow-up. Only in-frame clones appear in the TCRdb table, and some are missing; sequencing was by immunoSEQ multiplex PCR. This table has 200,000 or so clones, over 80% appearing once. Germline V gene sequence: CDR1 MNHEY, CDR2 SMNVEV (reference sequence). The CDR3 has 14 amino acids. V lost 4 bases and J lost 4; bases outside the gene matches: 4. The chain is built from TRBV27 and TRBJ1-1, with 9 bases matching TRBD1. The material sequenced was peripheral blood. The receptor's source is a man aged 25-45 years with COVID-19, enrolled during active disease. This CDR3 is CASSSYRGRTEAFF. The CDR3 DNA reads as TGTGCCAGCAGTTCCTACAGGGGGCGCACTGAAGCTTTCTTT.